A single TCR beta chain is shown here with its context. V lost 10 bases and J lost 12, with 18 bases in between. Germline V gene sequence: CDR1 LNHDA, CDR2 SQIVND (reference sequence). The length of the CDR3 is 11 residues. These data belong to a study of long-term antiretroviral therapy in people with HIV. This was the immunoSEQ v3.0 assay at survey level. Sequencing was designed to cover 40,000-50,000 T-cell genomes in each sample. The data were produced by immunoSEQ multiplex PCR, yet TCRdb's version contains in-frame clones alone and is incomplete. The sample shows 15,000 to 20,000 clones, 86% of them seen only once.

This clonotype was obtained from a man aged 40-49 years with HIV. This sequence joins TRBV19 and TRBJ1-2; D gene uncertain. The sequenced sample was unsorted PBMCs, obtained 0.5 years after starting antiretroviral therapy. CDR3 DNA sequence: TGTGCCACCCCACCCCGTCATAATCACACCTTC. Translation gives CATPPRHNHTF. The complete variable domain, with remaining parts taken from reference TRBV19 and TRBJ1-2, reads DGGITQSPKYLFRKEGQNVTLSCEQNLNHDAMYWYRQDPGQGLRLIYYSQIVNDFQKGDIAEGYSVSREKKESFPLTVTSAQKNPTAFYLCATPPRHNHTFGSGTRLTVV.